This TCR beta chain was identified during a study of T-cell memory formation after mild COVID-19. This CDR3 is 15 amino acids long. Germline lookup yields CDR1 MGHRA and CDR2 YSYEKL. Trimming removed 0 bases from V and 6 bases from J, with 15 bases in between. TCRdb itself ran the 5' RACE reads through MiXCR, one entry per CDR3 protein. The sample consists of about 560,000 distinct CDR3 sequences, approximately 21% of them appearing once. The sequenced material came from PBMCs or a T cell subset sorted from them (not recorded which). The sequence was obtained from an adult woman who had mild COVID-19 (a few samples of this study predate the infection). Cell type and time point are not known. The chain is built from TRBV4-1 and TRBJ2-7, with a weak D call TRBD1 (6 bases). The chain's CDR3 is CASSQEETGVREQYF. The CDR3 DNA sequence: TGCGCCAGCAGCCAAGAGGAGACAGGTGTACGCGAGCAGTACTTC.